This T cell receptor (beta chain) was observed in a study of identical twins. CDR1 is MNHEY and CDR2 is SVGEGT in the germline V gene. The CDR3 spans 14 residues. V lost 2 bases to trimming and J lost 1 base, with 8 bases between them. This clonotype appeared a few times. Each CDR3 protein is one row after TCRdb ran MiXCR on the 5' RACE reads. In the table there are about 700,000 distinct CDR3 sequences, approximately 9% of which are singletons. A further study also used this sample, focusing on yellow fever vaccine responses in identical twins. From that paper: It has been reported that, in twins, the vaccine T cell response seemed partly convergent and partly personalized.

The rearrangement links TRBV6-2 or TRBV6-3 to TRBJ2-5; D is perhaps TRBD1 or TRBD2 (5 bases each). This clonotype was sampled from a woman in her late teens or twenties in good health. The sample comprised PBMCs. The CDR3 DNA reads TGTGCCAGCAGTTACCAAGGGACCCAAGAGACCCAGTACTTC. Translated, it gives CASSYQGTQETQYF.